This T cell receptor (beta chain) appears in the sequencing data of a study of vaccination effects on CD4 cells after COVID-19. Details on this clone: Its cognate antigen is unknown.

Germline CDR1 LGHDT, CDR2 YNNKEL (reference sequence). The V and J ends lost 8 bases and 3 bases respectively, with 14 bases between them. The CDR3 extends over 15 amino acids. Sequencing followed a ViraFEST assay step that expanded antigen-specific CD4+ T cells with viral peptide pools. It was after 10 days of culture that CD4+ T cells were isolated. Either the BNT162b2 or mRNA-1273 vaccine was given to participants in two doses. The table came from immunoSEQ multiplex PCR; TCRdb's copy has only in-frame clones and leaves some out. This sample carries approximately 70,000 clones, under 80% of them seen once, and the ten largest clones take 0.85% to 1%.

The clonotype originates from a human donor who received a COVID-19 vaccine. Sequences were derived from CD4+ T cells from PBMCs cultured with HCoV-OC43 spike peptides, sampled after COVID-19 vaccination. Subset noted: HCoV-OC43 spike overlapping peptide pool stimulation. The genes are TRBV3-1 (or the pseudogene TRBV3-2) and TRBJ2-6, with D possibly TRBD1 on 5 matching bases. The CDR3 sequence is CASGTGDFGANVLTF. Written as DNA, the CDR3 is TGTGCCAGCGGTACAGGAGACTTTGGGGCCAACGTCCTGACTTTC.